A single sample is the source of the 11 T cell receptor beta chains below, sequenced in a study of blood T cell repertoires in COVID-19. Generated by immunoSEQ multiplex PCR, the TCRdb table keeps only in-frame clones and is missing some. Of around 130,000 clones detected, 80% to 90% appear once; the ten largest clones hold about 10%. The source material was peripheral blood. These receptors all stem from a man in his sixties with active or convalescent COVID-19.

CDR3 amino acids: CASSLVPGVNYGYTF. DNA of the CDR3: TGTGCCAGCAGCTTGGTCCCAGGGGTTAACTATGGCTACACCTTC. V gene TRBV5-4 combines with J gene TRBJ1-2, with TRBD1 as a possible D gene (6 bases). V was trimmed by 0 bases and J by 1 base, leaving 10 bases between them. This CDR3 has 15 amino acids. Germline-derived CDR1 and CDR2 are SGHNT and YYREEE (reference sequence).

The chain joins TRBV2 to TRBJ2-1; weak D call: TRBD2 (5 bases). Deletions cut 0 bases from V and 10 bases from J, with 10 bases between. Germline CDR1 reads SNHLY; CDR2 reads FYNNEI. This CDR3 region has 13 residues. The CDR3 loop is CASSEAPRVEQFF. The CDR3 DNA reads TGTGCCAGCAGTGAAGCCCCGAGGGTCGAGCAGTTCTTC.

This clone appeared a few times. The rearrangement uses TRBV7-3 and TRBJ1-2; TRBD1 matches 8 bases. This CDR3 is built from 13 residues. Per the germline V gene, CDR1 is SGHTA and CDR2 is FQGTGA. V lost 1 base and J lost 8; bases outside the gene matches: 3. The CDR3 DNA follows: TGTGCCAGCAGCTTAAGGACAGGGAGAGGCTACACCTTC. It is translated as CASSLRTGRGYTF.

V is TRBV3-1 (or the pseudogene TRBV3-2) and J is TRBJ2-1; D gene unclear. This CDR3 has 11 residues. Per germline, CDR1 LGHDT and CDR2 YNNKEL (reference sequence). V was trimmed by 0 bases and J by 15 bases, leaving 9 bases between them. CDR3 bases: TGTGCCAGCAGCCAAGAGCCAGGCAGGTTCTTC. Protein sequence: CASSQEPGRFF.

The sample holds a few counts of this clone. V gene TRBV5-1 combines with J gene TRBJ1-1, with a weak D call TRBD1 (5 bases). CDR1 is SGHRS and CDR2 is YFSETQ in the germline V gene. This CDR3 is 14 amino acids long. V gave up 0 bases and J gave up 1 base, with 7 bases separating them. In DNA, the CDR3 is TGCGCCAGCAGCTTGGTCGGGGGGAACACTGAAGCTTTCTTT. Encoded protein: CASSLVGGNTEAFF.

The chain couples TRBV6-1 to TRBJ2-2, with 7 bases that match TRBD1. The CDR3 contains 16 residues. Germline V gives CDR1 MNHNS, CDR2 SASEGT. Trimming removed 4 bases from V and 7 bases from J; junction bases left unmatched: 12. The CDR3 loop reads CASSARRDRVFGELFF. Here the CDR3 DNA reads TGTGCCAGCAGTGCCCGTCGAGACAGGGTTTTCGGGGAGCTGTTTTTT.

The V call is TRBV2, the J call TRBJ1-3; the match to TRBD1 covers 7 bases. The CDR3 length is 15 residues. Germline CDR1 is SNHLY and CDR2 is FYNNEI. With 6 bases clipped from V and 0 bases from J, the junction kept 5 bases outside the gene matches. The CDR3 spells CASRLQGISGNTIYF. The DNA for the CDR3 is TGTGCCAGCAGACTACAGGGGATCTCTGGAAACACCATATATTTT.

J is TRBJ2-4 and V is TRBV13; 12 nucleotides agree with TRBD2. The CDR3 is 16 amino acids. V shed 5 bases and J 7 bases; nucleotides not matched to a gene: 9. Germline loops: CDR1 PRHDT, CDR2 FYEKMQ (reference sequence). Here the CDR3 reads CASSRGTSGWGNIQYF. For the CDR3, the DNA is TGTGCCAGCAGCCGTGGGACTAGCGGGTGGGGGAACATTCAGTACTTC.

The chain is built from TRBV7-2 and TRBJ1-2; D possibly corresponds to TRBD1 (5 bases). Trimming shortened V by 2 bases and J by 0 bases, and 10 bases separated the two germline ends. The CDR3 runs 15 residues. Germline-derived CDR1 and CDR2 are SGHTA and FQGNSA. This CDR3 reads CASSLNGGANYGYTF. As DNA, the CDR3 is TGTGCCAGCAGCTTAAATGGAGGGGCTAACTATGGCTACACCTTC.

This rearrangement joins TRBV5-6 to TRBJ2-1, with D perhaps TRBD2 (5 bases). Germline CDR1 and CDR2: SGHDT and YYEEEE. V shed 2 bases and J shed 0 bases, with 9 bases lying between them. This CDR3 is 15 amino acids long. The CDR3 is CASSFLGSSYNEQFF. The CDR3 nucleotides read TGTGCCAGCAGCTTTTTGGGGAGCTCCTACAATGAGCAGTTCTTC.

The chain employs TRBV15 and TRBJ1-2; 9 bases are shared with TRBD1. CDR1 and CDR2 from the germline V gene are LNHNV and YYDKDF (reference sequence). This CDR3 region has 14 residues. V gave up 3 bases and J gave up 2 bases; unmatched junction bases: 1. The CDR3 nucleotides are TGTGCCACCAGCAGGGACAGGGGAAACTATGGCTACACCTTC. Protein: CATSRDRGNYGYTF. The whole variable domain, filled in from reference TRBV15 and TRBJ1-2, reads DAMVIQNPRYQVTQFGKPVTLSCSQTLNHNVMYWYQQKSSQAPKLLFHYYDKDFNNEADTPDNFQSRRPNTSFCFLDIRSPGLGDTAMYLCATSRDRGNYGYTFGSGTRLTVV.